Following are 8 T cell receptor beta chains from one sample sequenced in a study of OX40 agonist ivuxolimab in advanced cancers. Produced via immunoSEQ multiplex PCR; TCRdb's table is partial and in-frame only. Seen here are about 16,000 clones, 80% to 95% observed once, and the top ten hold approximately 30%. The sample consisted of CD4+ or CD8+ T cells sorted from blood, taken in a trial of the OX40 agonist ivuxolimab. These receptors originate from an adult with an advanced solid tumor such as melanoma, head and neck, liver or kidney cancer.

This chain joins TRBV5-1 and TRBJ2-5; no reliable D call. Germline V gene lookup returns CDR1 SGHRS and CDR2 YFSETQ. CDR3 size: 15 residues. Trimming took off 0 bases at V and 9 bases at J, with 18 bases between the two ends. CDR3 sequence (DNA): TGCGCCAGCAGCTTGGGTGGTATTACCCAAACGTCCCAGTACTTC. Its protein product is CASSLGGITQTSQYF.

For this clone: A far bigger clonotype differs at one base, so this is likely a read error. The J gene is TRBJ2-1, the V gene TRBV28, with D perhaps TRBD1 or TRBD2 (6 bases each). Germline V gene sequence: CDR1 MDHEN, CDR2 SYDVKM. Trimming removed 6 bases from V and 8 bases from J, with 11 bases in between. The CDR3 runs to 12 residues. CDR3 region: CASSLGGDEQFF. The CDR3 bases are TGTGCCAGCAGCTTGGGGGGCGATGAGCAGTTCTTC.

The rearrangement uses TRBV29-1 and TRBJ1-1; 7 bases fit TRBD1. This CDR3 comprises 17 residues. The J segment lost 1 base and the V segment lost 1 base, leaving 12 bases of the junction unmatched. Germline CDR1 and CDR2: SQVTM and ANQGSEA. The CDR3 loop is CSVEGVTGKVGNTEAFF. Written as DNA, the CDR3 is TGCAGCGTTGAAGGGGTGACAGGGAAGGTGGGGAACACTGAAGCTTTCTTT.

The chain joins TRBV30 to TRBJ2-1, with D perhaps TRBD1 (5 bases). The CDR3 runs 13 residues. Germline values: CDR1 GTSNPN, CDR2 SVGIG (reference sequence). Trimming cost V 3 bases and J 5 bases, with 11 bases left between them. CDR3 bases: TGTGCCTGGAGCGCCCAGGGCGACAATGAGCAGTTCTTC. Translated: CAWSAQGDNEQFF.

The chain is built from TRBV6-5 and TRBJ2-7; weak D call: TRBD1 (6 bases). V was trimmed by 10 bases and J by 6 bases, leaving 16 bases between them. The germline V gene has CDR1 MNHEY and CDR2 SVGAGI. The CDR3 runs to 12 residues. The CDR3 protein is CATDSAVGEQYF. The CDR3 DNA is TGTGCCACGGACAGTGCAGTGGGCGAGCAGTACTTC.

The CDR3 DNA reads as TGTGCCAGCAGCTTGGCAGCTAACTATGGCTACACCTTC. Translating it yields CASSLAANYGYTF. J is TRBJ1-2 and V is TRBV5-4; no reliable D call. This CDR3 comprises 13 residues. V was clipped by 0 bases and J by 0 bases, with 3 bases between them. The germline CDR1 and CDR2 sequences are SGHNT and YYREEE (reference sequence). Supplemented by reference TRBV5-4 and TRBJ1-2, the full variable domain reads ETGVTQSPTHLIKTRGQQVTLRCSSQSGHNTVSWYQQALGQGPQFIFQYYREEENGRGNFPPRFSGLQFPNYSSELNVNALELDDSALYLCASSLAANYGYTFGSGTRLTVV.

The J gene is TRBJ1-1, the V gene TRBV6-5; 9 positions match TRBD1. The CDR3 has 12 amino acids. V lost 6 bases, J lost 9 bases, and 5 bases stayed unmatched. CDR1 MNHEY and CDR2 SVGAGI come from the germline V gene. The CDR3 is CASSRDREKAFF. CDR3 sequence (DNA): TGTGCCAGCAGCCGGGACAGGGAAAAAGCTTTCTTT.

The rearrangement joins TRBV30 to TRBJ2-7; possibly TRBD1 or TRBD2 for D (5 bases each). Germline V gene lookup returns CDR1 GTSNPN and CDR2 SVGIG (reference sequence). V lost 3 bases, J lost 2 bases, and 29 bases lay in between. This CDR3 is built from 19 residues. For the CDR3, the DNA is TGTGCCTGGAGCCCAGCAGTCGTTACCGAGGGGCCGTTCCCCTACGAGCAGTACTTC. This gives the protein CAWSPAVVTEGPFPYEQYF.